This TCR beta chain is from a study of T cell responses to AZD1222 COVID-19 vaccine. Germline CDR1 is LGHDT and CDR2 is YNNKEL (reference sequence). The CDR3 extends over 16 amino acids. The trim removed 2 bases at V and 0 bases at J, leaving 1 base unmatched. Findings and caveats of the study: CD4 TCRs linked to vaccination spanned spike, dominating at 160-218 and 743-854. Donors skewed white British and female; clonal diversity was possibly underestimated.

About this clone itself: Its antigen is currently unknown.

Produced via immunoSEQ multiplex PCR; TCRdb's table is partial and in-frame only. The sample consists of roughly 170,000 clones, under 95% of them appearing once. V and J are TRBV3-1 (or the pseudogene TRBV3-2) and TRBJ2-2; 9 nucleotides line up with TRBD2. The source was peripheral blood, collected 28 days after the second AZD1222 dose. The TCR originated in an adult who received the AZD1222 COVID-19 vaccine. The CDR3 DNA follows: TGTGCCAGCAGCCAAATAGCGGGGGCGAACACCGGGGAGCTGTTTTTT. The encoded protein is CASSQIAGANTGELFF.